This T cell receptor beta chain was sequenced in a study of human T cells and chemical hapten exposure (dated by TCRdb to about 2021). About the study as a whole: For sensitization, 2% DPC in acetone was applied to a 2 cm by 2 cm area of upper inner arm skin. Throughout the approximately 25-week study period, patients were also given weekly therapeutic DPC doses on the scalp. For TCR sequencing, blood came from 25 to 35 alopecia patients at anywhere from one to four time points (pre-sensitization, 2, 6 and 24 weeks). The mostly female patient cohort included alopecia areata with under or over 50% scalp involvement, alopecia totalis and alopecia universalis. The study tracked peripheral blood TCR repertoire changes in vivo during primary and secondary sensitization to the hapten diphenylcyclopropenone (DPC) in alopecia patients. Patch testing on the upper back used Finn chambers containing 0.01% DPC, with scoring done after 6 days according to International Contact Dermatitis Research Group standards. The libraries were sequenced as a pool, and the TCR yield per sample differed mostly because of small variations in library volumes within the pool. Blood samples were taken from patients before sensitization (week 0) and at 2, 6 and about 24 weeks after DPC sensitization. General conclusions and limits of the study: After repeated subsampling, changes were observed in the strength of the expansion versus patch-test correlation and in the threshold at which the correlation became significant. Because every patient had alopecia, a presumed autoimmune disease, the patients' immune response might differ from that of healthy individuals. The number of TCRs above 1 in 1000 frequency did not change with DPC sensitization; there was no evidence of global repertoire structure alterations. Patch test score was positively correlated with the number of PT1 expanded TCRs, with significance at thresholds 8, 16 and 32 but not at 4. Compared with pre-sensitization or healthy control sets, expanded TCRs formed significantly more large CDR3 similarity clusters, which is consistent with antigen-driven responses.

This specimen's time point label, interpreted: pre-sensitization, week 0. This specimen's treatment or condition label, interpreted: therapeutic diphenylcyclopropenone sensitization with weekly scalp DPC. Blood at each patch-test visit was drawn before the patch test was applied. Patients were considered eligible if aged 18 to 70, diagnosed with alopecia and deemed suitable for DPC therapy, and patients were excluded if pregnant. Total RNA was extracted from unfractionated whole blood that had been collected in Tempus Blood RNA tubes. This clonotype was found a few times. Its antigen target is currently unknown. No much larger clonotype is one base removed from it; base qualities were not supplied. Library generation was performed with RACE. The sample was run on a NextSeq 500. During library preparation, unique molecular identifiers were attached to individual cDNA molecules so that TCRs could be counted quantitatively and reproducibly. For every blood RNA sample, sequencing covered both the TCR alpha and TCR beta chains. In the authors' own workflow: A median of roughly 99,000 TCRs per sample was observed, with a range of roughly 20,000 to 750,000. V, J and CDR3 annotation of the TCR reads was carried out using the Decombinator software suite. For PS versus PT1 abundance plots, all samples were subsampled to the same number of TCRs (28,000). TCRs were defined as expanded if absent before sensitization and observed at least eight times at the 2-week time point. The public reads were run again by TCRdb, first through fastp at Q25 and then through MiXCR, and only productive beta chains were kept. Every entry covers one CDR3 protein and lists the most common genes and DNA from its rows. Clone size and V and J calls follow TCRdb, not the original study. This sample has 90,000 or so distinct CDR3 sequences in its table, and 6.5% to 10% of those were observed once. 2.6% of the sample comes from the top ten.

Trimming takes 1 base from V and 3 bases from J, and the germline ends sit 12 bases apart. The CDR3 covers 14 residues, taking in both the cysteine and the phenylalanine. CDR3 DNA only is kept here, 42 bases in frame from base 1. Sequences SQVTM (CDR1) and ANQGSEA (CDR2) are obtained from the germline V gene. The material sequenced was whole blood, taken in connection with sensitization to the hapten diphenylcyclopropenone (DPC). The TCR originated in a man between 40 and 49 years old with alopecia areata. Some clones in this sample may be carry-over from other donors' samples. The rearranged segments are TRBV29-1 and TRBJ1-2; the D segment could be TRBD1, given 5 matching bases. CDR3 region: CSVEARGTDYGYTF. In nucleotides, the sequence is TGCAGCGTTGAAGCTCGGGGGACCGACTATGGCTACACCTTC.